This entry is about one T cell receptor beta chain. The antigen remains undetermined. In the same sample, other DNA sequences code for this CDR3. This sample was included in a study of shared clonotypes between healthy human individuals. Study in general: Donor ages ranged 18 to 49 years: a couple of women, a few men.

Deep-level running was used for the assay. Data came from immunoSEQ multiplex PCR; TCRdb stores just in-frame clones and leaves some out. This table has just over 2,000,000 clones, around 95% appearing once. Trimming pared 3 bases from V and 2 bases from J, leaving 5 bases between. This CDR3 has 13 amino acids. Germline CDR1 is SGHRS and CDR2 is YFSETQ. Study-level points and caveats: The small donor group covered limited genetic and exposure diversity. Blood was the sole source, and tissue repertoires probably differ.

Sequences were obtained from naive CD4+ T cells sorted from blood. Stated subset: CD45RA+ positively selected. The source is a young man in good health. The V gene is TRBV5-1, the J gene TRBJ2-2; D gene unclear. The CDR3 sequence is CASSSDNTGELFF. The DNA of the CDR3 is TGCGCCAGCAGCTCAGATAACACCGGGGAGCTGTTTTTT. Supplemented by reference TRBV5-1 and TRBJ2-2, the full variable domain reads KAGVTQTPRYLIKTRGQQVTLSCSPISGHRSVSWYQQTPGQGLQFLFEYFSETQRNKGNFPGRFSGRQFSNSRSEMNVSTLELGDSALYLCASSSDNTGELFFGEGSRLTVL.